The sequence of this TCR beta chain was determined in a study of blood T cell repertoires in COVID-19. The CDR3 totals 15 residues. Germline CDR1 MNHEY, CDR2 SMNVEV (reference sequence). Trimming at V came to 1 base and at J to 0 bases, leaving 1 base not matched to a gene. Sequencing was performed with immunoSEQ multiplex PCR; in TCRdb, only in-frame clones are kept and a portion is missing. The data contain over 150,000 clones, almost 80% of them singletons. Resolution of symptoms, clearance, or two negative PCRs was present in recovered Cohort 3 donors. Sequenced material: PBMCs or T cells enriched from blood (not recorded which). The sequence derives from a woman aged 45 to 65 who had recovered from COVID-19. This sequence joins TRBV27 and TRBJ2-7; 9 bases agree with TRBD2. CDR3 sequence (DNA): TGTGCCAGCAGTTTATTTAGCGGGAGCTCCTACGAGCAGTACTTC. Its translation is CASSLFSGSSYEQYF.